This is a list of T cell receptor beta chains from one sample in a study of CD8 T cells in ankylosing spondylitis. TCRdb ran MiXCR on the 5' RACE reads and lists one entry per CDR3 protein. The data show over 700,000 distinct CDR3 sequences, with roughly 19% seen just once and around 20% held by the top ten. The specimen sequenced was blood, either unsorted or a sorted T cell fraction (not recorded which). These receptors originate from a male donor with ankylosing spondylitis. The CDR3 runs from the conserved cysteine through the conserved F or W. Fields, in order: D gene, clone size, J gene, V gene, CDR3 DNA, CDR3 protein. The D gene is left open where the match is weak. Expanded clones are given a class, and other clones once, few, many or no size at all.

d_gene: -
abundance: few
j_gene: TRBJ2-7
v_gene: TRBV24-1
CDR3nt: TGTGCCACCAGTTTGGGGGACGAGCAGTACTTC
CDR3aa: CATSLGDEQYF

d_gene: -
abundance: -
j_gene: TRBJ1-2
v_gene: TRBV29-1
CDR3nt: TGCAGCGTAACGGACAGCGGGGGCTATGGCTACACCTTC
CDR3aa: CSVTDSGGYGYTF

d_gene: -
abundance: -
j_gene: TRBJ1-3
v_gene: TRBV7-2
CDR3nt: TGTGCCAGCAGCCAAGGTGGGGTTGGAAACACCATATATTTT
CDR3aa: CASSQGGVGNTIYF

d_gene: TRBD2
abundance: few
j_gene: TRBJ2-3
v_gene: TRBV7-3
CDR3nt: TGTGCCAGCAGCAAAGCGGGGGGCACAGATACGCAGTATTTT
CDR3aa: CASSKAGGTDTQYF

d_gene: -
abundance: few
j_gene: TRBJ1-6
v_gene: TRBV6-1
CDR3nt: TGTGCCAGCAGTGAGGGGAGGGAGGGCCTGTCCCCCCTCCACTTT
CDR3aa: CASSEGREGLSPLHF

d_gene: -
abundance: -
j_gene: TRBJ2-3
v_gene: TRBV5-1
CDR3nt: TGCGCCAGCAGCCTCGGCCACCAAGGCACAGATACGCAGTATTTT
CDR3aa: CASSLGHQGTDTQYF

d_gene: -
abundance: few
j_gene: TRBJ2-1
v_gene: TRBV9
CDR3nt: TGTGCCAGCAGCGTAGTGGCGGGGCCGAACAATGAGCAGTTCTTC
CDR3aa: CASSVVAGPNNEQFF

d_gene: TRBD1
abundance: many
j_gene: TRBJ2-2
v_gene: TRBV10-3
CDR3nt: TGTGCCATCAGTGATGGGGACAGGGGCACCGGGGAGCTGTTTTTT
CDR3aa: CAISDGDRGTGELFF

d_gene: -
abundance: -
j_gene: TRBJ2-2
v_gene: TRBV29-1
CDR3nt: TGCAGCGTTGAAGAGGAGGGTCACACCGGGGAGCTGTTTTTT
CDR3aa: CSVEEEGHTGELFF

d_gene: TRBD1
abundance: -
j_gene: TRBJ1-5
v_gene: TRBV10-3
CDR3nt: TGTGCCATCAGTGGCCAGGGGGATCAGCCCCAGCATTTT
CDR3aa: CAISGQGDQPQHF

d_gene: -
abundance: -
j_gene: TRBJ1-6
v_gene: TRBV27
CDR3nt: TGTGCCAGCAGTTTAAAGGCGGCAAATTCACCCCTCCACTTT
CDR3aa: CASSLKAANSPLHF

d_gene: TRBD1
abundance: few
j_gene: TRBJ2-5
v_gene: TRBV7-2
CDR3nt: TGTGCCAGCAGCTTAGCAGTCAGGGGGCGGGAGACCCAGTACTTC
CDR3aa: CASSLAVRGRETQYF

d_gene: TRBD2
abundance: -
j_gene: TRBJ2-1
v_gene: TRBV4-3
CDR3nt: TGCGCCAGCAGCCAAACTCCGGGAGGGCTCCACAATGAGCAGTTCTTC
CDR3aa: CASSQTPGGLHNEQFF